This T cell receptor (beta chain) was identified in a study of T-cell reconstitution after alpha-beta-depleted transplantation in children. Ten or more counts support this clonotype. The antigen is not known. Germline V gene sequence: CDR1 LGHDT, CDR2 YNNKEL (reference sequence). Trimming cost V 2 bases and J 6 bases; bases outside gene matches: 6. The CDR3 runs 14 residues. It was with unique molecular identifiers that the TCRbeta library was prepared. TCRdb fed the PCR reads into MiXCR, producing one record per CDR3 protein. The sample lists tens of thousands of distinct CDR3 sequences; over 15% were seen once. Study-level findings and limits: There were some patients whose high TCRbeta diversity at day 60 came from surviving recipient T cells and thymic progenitors. At the one-year point after transplant, T-cell counts and TCRbeta diversity were found to come mostly from T cells that had been newly produced. There were reportedly several hundred expanded graft clones from which alpha-beta T cells came about two months after transplant.

The source was PBMCs, mostly from graft donor cells, collected 360 days after TCRalphabeta/CD19-depleted stem cell transplant. The TCR comes from a male patient between 2 and 15 years old who had a stem cell transplant for acute lymphoblastic leukemia, so the T cells may come from the graft donor. This chain joins TRBV3-1 and TRBJ2-7; 8 nucleotides line up with TRBD2. The CDR3: CASSQSGSWSEQYF. The CDR3 nucleotides read TGTGCCAGCAGCCAAAGCGGGAGTTGGTCCGAGCAGTACTTC.